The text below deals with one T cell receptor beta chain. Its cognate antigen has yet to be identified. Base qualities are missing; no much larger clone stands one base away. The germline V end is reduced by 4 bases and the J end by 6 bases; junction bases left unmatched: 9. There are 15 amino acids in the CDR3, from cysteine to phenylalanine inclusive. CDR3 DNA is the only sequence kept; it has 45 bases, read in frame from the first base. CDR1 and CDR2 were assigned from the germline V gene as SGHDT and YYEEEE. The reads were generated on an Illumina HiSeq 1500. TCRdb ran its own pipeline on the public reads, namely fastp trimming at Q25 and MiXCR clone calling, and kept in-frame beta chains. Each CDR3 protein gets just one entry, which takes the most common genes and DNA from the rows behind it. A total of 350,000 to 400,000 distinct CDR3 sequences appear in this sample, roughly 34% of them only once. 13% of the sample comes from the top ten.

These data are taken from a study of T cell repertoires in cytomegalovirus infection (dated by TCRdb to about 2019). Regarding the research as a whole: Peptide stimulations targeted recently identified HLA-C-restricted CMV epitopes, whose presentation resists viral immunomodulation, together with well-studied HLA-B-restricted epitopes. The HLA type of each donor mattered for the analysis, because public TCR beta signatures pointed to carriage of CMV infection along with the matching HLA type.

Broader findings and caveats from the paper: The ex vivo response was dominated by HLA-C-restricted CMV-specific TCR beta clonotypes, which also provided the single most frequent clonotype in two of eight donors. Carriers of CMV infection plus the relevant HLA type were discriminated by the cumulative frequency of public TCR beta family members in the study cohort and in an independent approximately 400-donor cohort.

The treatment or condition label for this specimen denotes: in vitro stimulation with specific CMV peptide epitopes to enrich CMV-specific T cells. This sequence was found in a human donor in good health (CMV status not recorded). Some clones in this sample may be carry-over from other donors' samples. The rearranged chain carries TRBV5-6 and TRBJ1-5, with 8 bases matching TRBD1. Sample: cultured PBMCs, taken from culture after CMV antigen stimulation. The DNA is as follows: TGTGCCAGCAGCGCCGACAGGGGTTCAAGTCAGCCCCAGCATTTT. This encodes CASSADRGSSQPQHF.